A selection of T cell receptor beta chains follows, all from one sample in a study of shared clonotypes between healthy human individuals. Measured with immunoSEQ multiplex PCR; TCRdb has only the in-frame clones, and not every one. The sample has some 2,100,000 clones, 85% to 95% seen once. Material for sequencing was naive CD8+ T cells from PBMCs. All receptors derive from a man aged 18 to 29 in good health. Some clones in this sample may be carry-over from other donors' samples. Each CDR3 is given without its conserved first and last residue.

TRBV13,10,ASSLTGSEQY
TRBV27,13,ASASSGTSVYEQY
TRBV27,10,ASMGQRYEQY
TRBV9,12,ASSVQTSTDTQY
TRBV27,15,ASSPQPGQGWDTEAF
TRBV11-2,12,ASSLLALNNEQF
TRBV28,12,ASSGTVLNQPQH
TRBV15,13,ATTEPGLAGGEQF
TRBV7-9,14,ASSLGGQGVIHGYT
TRBV12-2,19,ASRPNRDTISRFTPCTEAF
TRBV7-9,15,ASSLRRAEREYNEQF
TRBV7-9,13,ASSLVLGGRETQY
TRBV27,13,ASSRWMAKQETQY
TRBV2,13,ASIKSSGSPYEQY
TRBV10-3,10,AIDQGRGGYT
TRBV28,13,ASTVGQVSTDTQY
TRBV6-5,11,ASSYGTGDTQY
TRBV5-1,14,ASSLGDLKSNNEQF
TRBV9,12,ASKSGGVGTEAF
TRBV9,12,ASSVWQDPYEQY
TRBV18,13,ASSSSRVGTDTQY
TRBV6-6,12,ASVGVTSDSRQF
TRBV5-6,16,ASSNSHGGREGRNEQF
TRBV28,16,ASSGIMRVQGSSYEQY
TRBV6-1,12,ASRLGTGRYEQY
TRBV7-9,14,ASSSSGLAAQETQY
TRBV28,14,ASSTNLLGANTEAF
TRBV30,11,AWSSIPNTEAF
TRBV4-3,15,ASSQDLFRGSYNEQF
TRBV19,11,ASMGLGNTEAF
TRBV28,14,ASAPGSGRSADTQY